This T cell receptor beta chain was sequenced for a study of shared clonotypes between healthy human individuals. As for the study in general: The cohort comprised a couple of women and a few men. Their ages spanned 18 to 49 years. Researchers assigned three CD4 naive, three CD4 memory, two CD8 naive and one CD8 memory plate to each donor.

Germline CDR1 LNHDA, CDR2 SQIVND (reference sequence). The CDR3 is made up of 18 amino acids. V lost 1 base and J lost 3, with 18 bases in between. A deep-level run was used for the assay. Sequencing used immunoSEQ multiplex PCR; TCRdb keeps in-frame clones, though not all of them. This table holds about 2.1 million clones, roughly 91% found once. General study results and limits: What rarefaction showed was incomplete sorted-subset sequencing despite large depth.

As regards this clone: As yet, its antigen is unknown.

Naive-designated CD8 cells lacked CD45RO, were positively enriched for CCR7, and omitted terminally differentiated effector memory CD45RA+ cells. Sequenced input: naive CD8+ T cells from PBMCs. The chain carries TRBV19 and TRBJ2-2; D may be TRBD1 (6 bases). The receptor comes from a man between 18 and 35 years old in good health. Some clones in this sample may be carry-over from other donors' samples. The CDR3 reads CASSIGRTGLFDTGELFF. For the CDR3, the DNA is TGTGCCAGTAGTATAGGGCGAACAGGGTTGTTCGACACCGGGGAGCTGTTTTTT.